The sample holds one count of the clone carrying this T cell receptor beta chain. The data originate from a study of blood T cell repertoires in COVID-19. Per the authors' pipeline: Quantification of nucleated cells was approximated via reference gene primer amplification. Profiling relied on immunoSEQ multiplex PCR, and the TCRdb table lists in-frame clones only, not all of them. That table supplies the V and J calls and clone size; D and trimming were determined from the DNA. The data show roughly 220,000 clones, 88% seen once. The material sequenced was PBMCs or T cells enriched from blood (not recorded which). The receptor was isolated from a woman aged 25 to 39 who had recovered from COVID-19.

The CDR3 reads CASSVNGLETQYF. CDR3 nucleotides: TGTGCCAGCAGCGTCAACGGGTTGGAGACCCAGTACTTC. The gene calls are TRBV9 and TRBJ2-5, with no clear D. V dropped 2 bases and J dropped 5 bases, with 10 bases sitting between them. The CDR3 runs to 13 residues. Germline loops: CDR1 SGDLS, CDR2 YYNGEE.